The next 25 T cell receptor beta chains were all read from a single sample in a study of CD8 T cells in ankylosing spondylitis. TCRdb reprocessed the 5' RACE reads via MiXCR and lists one record per CDR3 protein. The table has about 220,000 distinct CDR3 sequences, approximately 16% seen once. These receptors' targets are unknown. Study outcomes and limitations: A motif in TCR beta, a set of under 10 highly homologous variants, appeared characteristic of ankylosing spondylitis blood.

The sample was blood, either unsorted or a sorted T cell fraction (not recorded which). The receptors here all came from a male donor with ankylosing spondylitis.

The V gene is TRBV12-3 or TRBV12-4, the J gene TRBJ2-7; 9 bases map to TRBD1. After removal of 8 bases from V and 7 bases from J, the junction contained 18 bases not matched to a gene. The CDR3 runs 16 residues. CDR3 in amino acids: CASGHSYVTGGGEQYF. The CDR3 DNA reads as TGTGCCAGCGGACACTCATACGTGACAGGGGGAGGTGAGCAGTACTTC.

J is TRBJ2-7 and V is TRBV29-1, with D tentatively TRBD2 (6 bases). The CDR3 sequence is 12 residues long. Germline V lookup: CDR1 SQVTM, CDR2 ANQGSEA. Trimming removed 7 bases from V and 3 bases from J, with 13 bases in between. The CDR3 region has the DNA TGCAGCGCCGGTAGCGGAATCTACGAGCAGTACTTC. Translated, it gives CSAGSGIYEQYF.

The rearrangement joins TRBV28 to TRBJ1-2; no firm D call. V was shortened by 5 bases and J by 3 bases, with 10 bases between the two germline ends. Germline V gives CDR1 MDHEN, CDR2 SYDVKM. The CDR3 totals 13 residues. CDR3: CASSPPMDYGYTF. CDR3 DNA sequence: TGTGCCAGCAGTCCCCCCATGGACTATGGCTACACCTTC.

The J gene is TRBJ1-1, the V gene TRBV9; maybe TRBD1 (5 bases). In germline, CDR1 is SGDLS, CDR2 YYNGEE. CDR3 length equals 14 residues. V shed 0 bases and J shed 1 base, with 7 bases lying between them. The CDR3 DNA is TGTGCCAGCAGCGTAGACGGGGCGAACACTGAAGCTTTCTTT. Translation: CASSVDGANTEAFF.

This clonotype has a handful of counts. This chain joins TRBV5-4 and TRBJ2-1; TRBD1 matches at 8 bases. The V gene end was trimmed by 0 bases and the J gene end by 7 bases; junction bases not matched to a gene: 6. Germline V gives CDR1 SGHNT, CDR2 YYREEE (reference sequence). The CDR3 extends over 15 amino acids. The CDR3 spells CASSLVGQEGNEQFF. DNA for the CDR3: TGTGCCAGCAGCTTGGTGGGACAGGAGGGGAATGAGCAGTTCTTC.

Here the CDR3 reads CASSPGLFSNEQFF. The DNA of the CDR3 is TGTGCCAGCAGTCCGGGACTTTTCTCCAATGAGCAGTTCTTC. J is TRBJ2-1 and V is TRBV12-3 or TRBV12-4, with D possibly matching TRBD2 (6 bases). V lost 5 bases and J lost 6, with 14 bases in between. CDR3 length: 14 residues.

There are many counts of this clonotype. This rearrangement joins TRBV4-1 to TRBJ2-1; D is unresolved. V lost 4 bases and J 3 bases, leaving 7 bases between the germline ends. Looked up from germline, CDR1 is MGHRA and CDR2 is YSYEKL. CDR3 length: 13 amino acids. DNA for the CDR3: TGCGCCAGCAGCCTAAACAGCTACAATGAGCAGTTCTTC. It yields the protein CASSLNSYNEQFF.

A few counts support this clonotype. This rearrangement joins TRBV20-1 to TRBJ2-5; D call uncertain. Germline CDR1 DFQATT, CDR2 SNEGSKA (reference sequence). V was shortened by 4 bases and J by 5 bases, with 17 bases between the two germline ends. The CDR3 has 14 residues. The CDR3 nucleotides are TGCAGTGCTAACCGGCCCCAGTCGCCGGAGACCCAGTACTTC. Encoded protein: CSANRPQSPETQYF.

Only a few counts were recorded for this clonotype. The rearrangement joins TRBV6-2 or TRBV6-3 to TRBJ2-5; 8 bases are shared with TRBD2. This CDR3 has 19 amino acids. Germline trimming cut 2 bases from V and 0 bases from J; bases unmatched to any gene: 14. Germline CDR1 and CDR2: MNHEY and SVGEGT. The CDR3 here is CASSYDPELAETYQETQYF. The CDR3 DNA reads as TGTGCCAGCAGTTACGATCCCGAACTAGCGGAGACGTACCAAGAGACCCAGTACTTC.

The chain has TRBV3-1 and TRBJ2-3; D unclear. Germline V gene sequence: CDR1 LGHDT, CDR2 YNNKEL (reference sequence). CDR3 size: 15 residues. Trimming left V 4 bases short and J 1 base short, with 12 bases between. This chain's CDR3 is CASSPVQWGTDTQYF. In DNA form, the CDR3 reads TGTGCCAGCAGCCCCGTTCAATGGGGCACAGATACGCAGTATTTT.

The table lists this clonotype with a few counts. The chain has TRBV29-1 and TRBJ2-7, with D unclear. Germline V gene sequence: CDR1 SQVTM, CDR2 ANQGSEA. V was cut by 6 bases and J by 0 bases, with 9 bases left in between. The CDR3 length is 12 residues. This chain's CDR3 is CSVRSNSYEQYF. Written as DNA, the CDR3 is TGCAGCGTGAGATCCAACTCCTACGAGCAGTACTTC.

The V call is TRBV4-3, the J call TRBJ2-7; possible D gene TRBD1, 6 bases. From germline, CDR1 is LGHNA and CDR2 YSLEER. The CDR3 has 15 amino acids. Trimming removed 0 bases at V and 2 bases at J, with 11 bases between. CDR3 coding DNA: TGCGCCAGCAGCCAAGATAAAACAGGGACCTACGAGCAGTACTTC. Its protein is CASSQDKTGTYEQYF.

The sample holds a few counts of this clonotype. The chain uses TRBV20-1 and TRBJ2-1; D unresolved. Germline V gene lookup returns CDR1 DFQATT and CDR2 SNEGSKA (reference sequence). This CDR3 region has 15 residues. Trimming took 6 bases from V and 2 from J, leaving 17 bases between them. The CDR3 nucleotides are TGCAGTGCAACTGAGGACCGGTACCCCTACAATGAGCAGTTCTTC. It codes for CSATEDRYPYNEQFF.

The J gene is TRBJ2-7, the V gene TRBV4-1, with 9 bases identical to TRBD2. V lost 0 bases and J lost 3; bases outside the gene matches: 6. The CDR3 is 16 residues long. The germline CDR1 and CDR2 sequences are MGHRA and YSYEKL. The CDR3 nucleotides read TGCGCCAGCAGCCAAGATCTCGCTAGCGGGGACTACGAGCAGTACTTC. Translated, it gives CASSQDLASGDYEQYF.

Only a few counts were recorded for this clonotype. The gene calls are TRBV27 and TRBJ1-1; 8 bases align to TRBD1. The CDR3 runs 15 residues. Germline V CDR1 and CDR2: MNHEY, SMNVEV (reference sequence). The ends lost 1 base at V and 3 bases at J; junction bases unmatched: 4. The CDR3 region has the DNA TGTGCCAGCAGTTTATTGGCAGGGGGCCACACTGAAGCTTTCTTT. Its translation is CASSLLAGGHTEAFF.

This clonotype was seen only a few times. The J gene is TRBJ2-1, the V gene TRBV11-2; D not resolved. Between the trimmed V and J ends, which lost 3 bases and 1 base, there was a span of 13 bases. Germline-derived CDR1 and CDR2 are SGHAT and FQNNGV. CDR3 length: 16 residues. The CDR3 region has the DNA TGTGCCAGCAGCTTTGTAGATTCACTTTCCTACAATGAGCAGTTCTTC. Translating gives CASSFVDSLSYNEQFF.

This chain connects TRBV6-1 to TRBJ2-2, with unresolved D. The CDR3 has 13 residues. The germline V and J ends were trimmed by 10 bases and 0 bases, with 9 bases remaining between them. Per the germline V gene, CDR1 is MNHNS and CDR2 is SASEGT. As DNA, the CDR3 is TGTGCCACCCCGCGACCGAACACCGGGGAGCTGTTTTTT. It specifies CATPRPNTGELFF.

The V call is TRBV27, the J call TRBJ2-3; tentative D call: TRBD2 (6 bases). Germline V gene lookup returns CDR1 MNHEY and CDR2 SMNVEV (reference sequence). Trimming pared 2 bases from V and 0 bases from J, leaving 12 bases between. The CDR3 is made up of 16 amino acids. The CDR3 sequence: CASSLDSGASTDTQYF. The CDR3 nucleotides are TGTGCCAGCAGTTTAGATAGCGGAGCAAGCACAGATACGCAGTATTTT.

V usage is TRBV9 and J usage is TRBJ2-3, with D possibly matching TRBD2 (6 bases). There are 14 residues in the CDR3. The germline V gene has CDR1 SGDLS and CDR2 YYNGEE. V shed 1 base and J shed 2 bases, with 8 bases lying between them. The CDR3 DNA reads TGTGCCAGCAGCGTAACGGACTACACAGATACGCAGTATTTT. Translated: CASSVTDYTDTQYF.

Comment on this clonotype: No DNA is shown, since the ends of the CDR3 on it are uncertain; the CDR3 is the one TCRdb lists. The rearrangement uses TRBV7-5 and TRBJ2-2. TRBV7-5 is given as a pseudogene. Counting both end residues, the CDR3 totals 18 amino acids. CDR3 protein: CISVSEAHWNSNTGELFF.

This chain links TRBV14 with TRBJ2-7; D possibly corresponds to TRBD2 (5 bases). The germline gives CDR1 SGHDN, CDR2 FVKESK. With 4 bases removed from V and 4 bases from J, the gap between germline ends came to 17 bases. The CDR3 is 15 amino acids. This CDR3 is CASSPKEAQGYEQYF. The CDR3 bases are TGTGCCAGCAGCCCAAAGGAGGCCCAAGGGTACGAGCAGTACTTC.

This clonotype came up a few times. The chain recombines TRBV6-2 or TRBV6-3 with TRBJ2-2; the D is unclear. This CDR3 is 15 amino acids long. Trimming took 4 bases from V and 6 from J, leaving 15 bases between them. Germline V gene lookup returns CDR1 MNHEY and CDR2 SVGEGT. CDR3 bases: TGTGCCAGCAGTTCCTCCCTAGAGTGGGCCGGGGAGCTGTTTTTT. Amino acids: CASSSSLEWAGELFF.

The rearrangement links TRBV7-8 to TRBJ2-2; TRBD1 aligns across 7 bases. CDR1 is SGHVS, CDR2 FQNEAQ, per germline. The CDR3 sequence is 16 residues long. With 3 bases clipped from V and 4 bases from J, the junction kept 8 bases outside the gene matches. CDR3 nucleotides: TGTGCCAGCAGCTTGGTCCGACAGGGCGCCACCGGGGAGCTGTTTTTT. This sequence encodes CASSLVRQGATGELFF.

This clonotype was picked up a small number of times. This chain links TRBV12-3 or TRBV12-4 with TRBJ2-2, with 9 nucleotides matching TRBD1. The trim removed 0 bases at V and 6 bases at J, leaving 5 bases unmatched. The CDR3 loop spans 16 amino acids. The CDR3 spells CASSLAGTGWPGELFF. CDR3 DNA sequence: TGTGCCAGCAGTTTAGCGGGGACAGGGTGGCCCGGGGAGCTGTTTTTT.

This clonotype was found many times. The genes are TRBV12-3 or TRBV12-4 and TRBJ2-2; D call uncertain. Trimming took off 1 base at V and 7 bases at J, with 7 bases between the two ends. This CDR3 spans 13 amino acids. Here the CDR3 DNA reads TGTGCCAGCAGTTTAGATGTTGGCGGGGAGCTGTTTTTT. Protein product: CASSLDVGGELFF.